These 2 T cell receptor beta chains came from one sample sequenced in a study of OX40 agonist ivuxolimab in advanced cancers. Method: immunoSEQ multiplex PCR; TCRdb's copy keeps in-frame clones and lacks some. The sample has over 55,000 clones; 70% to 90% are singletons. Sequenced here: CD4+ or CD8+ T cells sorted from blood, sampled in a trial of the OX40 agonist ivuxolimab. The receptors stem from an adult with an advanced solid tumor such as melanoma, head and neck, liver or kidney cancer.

Here the CDR3 reads CASNGGGDTEAFF. For the CDR3, the DNA is TGCGCCAGCAACGGAGGGGGCGACACTGAAGCTTTCTTT. The chain couples TRBV5-1 to TRBJ1-1, with 7 bases identical to TRBD1. This CDR3 has 13 residues. V dropped 6 bases and J dropped 3; count of bases not matched to a gene: 5. CDR1 is SGHRS, CDR2 YFSETQ, per germline. Using reference TRBV5-1 and TRBJ1-1 for the parts outside the CDR3, the full variable domain is KAGVTQTPRYLIKTRGQQVTLSCSPISGHRSVSWYQQTPGQGLQFLFEYFSETQRNKGNFPGRFSGRQFSNSRSEMNVSTLELGDSALYLCASNGGGDTEAFFGQGTRLTVV.

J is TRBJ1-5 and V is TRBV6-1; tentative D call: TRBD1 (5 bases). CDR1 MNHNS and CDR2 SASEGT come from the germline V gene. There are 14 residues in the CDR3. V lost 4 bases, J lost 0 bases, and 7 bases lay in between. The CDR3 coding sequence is TGTGCCAGCAGTGCAGGGTTTAGCAATCAGCCCCAGCATTTT. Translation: CASSAGFSNQPQHF.